Below, one T cell receptor beta chain is given with its context. The antigen remains unidentified. These data are taken from a study of persistence of HIV-infected CD4 T cells. Whole-study context: The sample holds CD4+ T cells responsive to CMV or HIV-1 Gag.

This was the immunoSEQ version 4 assay in survey mode. Profiled with immunoSEQ multiplex PCR; TCRdb holds only in-frame clones, not every one. Here the sample spans about 40,000 clones, approximately 78% being singletons. Overlapping HIV-1 Gag 15-mer peptides at 0.85 to 1 ug per peptide per mL were used. Sorted nonresponding memory CD4+ T cells were CD40L-negative, CD69-negative, CD45RO-high. Inclusion required CMV-positive serology and CD4+ counts above 400 cells/uL. The germline gives CDR1 LGHDT, CDR2 YNNKEL (reference sequence). The CDR3 sequence is 17 residues long. With V trimmed by 6 bases and J by 6 bases, 15 bases remained unmatched. General study points: Compared with CD3/CD28-stimulated cells, CMV- and Gag-responding cells showed lower TCRbeta richness.

The sample here was CD4+ T cells sorted from PBMCs after approximately 18-hour stimulation, taken from a patient who received antiretroviral therapy. The sequence came from an adult man with HIV who was CMV-seropositive. The chain uses TRBV3-1 (or the pseudogene TRBV3-2) and TRBJ2-7, with 12 bases identical to TRBD2. This CDR3 reads CASRLQRLAGGPGEQYF. The CDR3 DNA sequence: TGTGCCAGCAGACTACAACGCCTAGCGGGAGGGCCGGGCGAGCAGTACTTC.